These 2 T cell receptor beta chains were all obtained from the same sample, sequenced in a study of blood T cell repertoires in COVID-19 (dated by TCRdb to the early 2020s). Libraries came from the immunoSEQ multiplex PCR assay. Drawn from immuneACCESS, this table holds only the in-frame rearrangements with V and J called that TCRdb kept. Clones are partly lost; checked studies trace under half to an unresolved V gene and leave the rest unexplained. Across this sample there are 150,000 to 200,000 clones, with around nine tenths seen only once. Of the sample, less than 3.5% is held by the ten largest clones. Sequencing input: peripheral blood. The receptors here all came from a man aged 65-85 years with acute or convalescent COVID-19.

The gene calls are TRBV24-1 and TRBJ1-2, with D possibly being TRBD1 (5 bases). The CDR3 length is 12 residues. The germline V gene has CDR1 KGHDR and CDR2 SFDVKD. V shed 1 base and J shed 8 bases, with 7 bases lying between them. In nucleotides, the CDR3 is TGTGCCACCAGTGATTTTGACAGAGGCTACACCTTC. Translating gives CATSDFDRGYTF.

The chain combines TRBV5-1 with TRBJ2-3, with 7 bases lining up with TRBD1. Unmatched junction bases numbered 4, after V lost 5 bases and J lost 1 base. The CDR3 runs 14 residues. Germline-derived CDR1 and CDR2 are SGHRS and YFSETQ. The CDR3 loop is CASSRGPGTDTQYF. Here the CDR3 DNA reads TGCGCCAGCAGTAGGGGGCCGGGCACAGATACGCAGTATTTT.